Reported below is one TCR beta chain. With iRepertoire HTBI primers and Arm-PCR of CDR3 regions, TCR beta libraries were built. TCRdb analysed the multiplex PCR reads with MiXCR anew, one entry per CDR3 protein. Among 500,000 to 800,000 distinct CDR3 sequences listed, 25% to 30% were seen once. The sample is drawn from a study of regulatory T cells in long-lasting Graves disease. The V gene's germline CDR1 is SGHRS and CDR2 YFSETQ. The CDR3 covers 15 residues. The V end was cut by 0 bases, the J end by 9 bases, with 13 bases between. Time point noted: persistent/refractory GD, antithyroid drugs over 5 years with positive TRAb. Scientists built the TCR library using RNA that was extracted from PBMCs.

The source was peripheral blood mononuclear cells (PBMCs), collected when the disease was refractory, from a patient treated with antithyroid drugs. V gene TRBV5-1 combines with J gene TRBJ1-6; D possibly corresponds to TRBD1 (6 bases). The receptor's source is a female donor with Graves disease. CDR3 sequence reads: CASSLDRARGSPLHF. Here the CDR3 DNA reads TGCGCCAGCAGCTTGGACAGGGCGAGGGGTTCACCCCTCCACTTT.